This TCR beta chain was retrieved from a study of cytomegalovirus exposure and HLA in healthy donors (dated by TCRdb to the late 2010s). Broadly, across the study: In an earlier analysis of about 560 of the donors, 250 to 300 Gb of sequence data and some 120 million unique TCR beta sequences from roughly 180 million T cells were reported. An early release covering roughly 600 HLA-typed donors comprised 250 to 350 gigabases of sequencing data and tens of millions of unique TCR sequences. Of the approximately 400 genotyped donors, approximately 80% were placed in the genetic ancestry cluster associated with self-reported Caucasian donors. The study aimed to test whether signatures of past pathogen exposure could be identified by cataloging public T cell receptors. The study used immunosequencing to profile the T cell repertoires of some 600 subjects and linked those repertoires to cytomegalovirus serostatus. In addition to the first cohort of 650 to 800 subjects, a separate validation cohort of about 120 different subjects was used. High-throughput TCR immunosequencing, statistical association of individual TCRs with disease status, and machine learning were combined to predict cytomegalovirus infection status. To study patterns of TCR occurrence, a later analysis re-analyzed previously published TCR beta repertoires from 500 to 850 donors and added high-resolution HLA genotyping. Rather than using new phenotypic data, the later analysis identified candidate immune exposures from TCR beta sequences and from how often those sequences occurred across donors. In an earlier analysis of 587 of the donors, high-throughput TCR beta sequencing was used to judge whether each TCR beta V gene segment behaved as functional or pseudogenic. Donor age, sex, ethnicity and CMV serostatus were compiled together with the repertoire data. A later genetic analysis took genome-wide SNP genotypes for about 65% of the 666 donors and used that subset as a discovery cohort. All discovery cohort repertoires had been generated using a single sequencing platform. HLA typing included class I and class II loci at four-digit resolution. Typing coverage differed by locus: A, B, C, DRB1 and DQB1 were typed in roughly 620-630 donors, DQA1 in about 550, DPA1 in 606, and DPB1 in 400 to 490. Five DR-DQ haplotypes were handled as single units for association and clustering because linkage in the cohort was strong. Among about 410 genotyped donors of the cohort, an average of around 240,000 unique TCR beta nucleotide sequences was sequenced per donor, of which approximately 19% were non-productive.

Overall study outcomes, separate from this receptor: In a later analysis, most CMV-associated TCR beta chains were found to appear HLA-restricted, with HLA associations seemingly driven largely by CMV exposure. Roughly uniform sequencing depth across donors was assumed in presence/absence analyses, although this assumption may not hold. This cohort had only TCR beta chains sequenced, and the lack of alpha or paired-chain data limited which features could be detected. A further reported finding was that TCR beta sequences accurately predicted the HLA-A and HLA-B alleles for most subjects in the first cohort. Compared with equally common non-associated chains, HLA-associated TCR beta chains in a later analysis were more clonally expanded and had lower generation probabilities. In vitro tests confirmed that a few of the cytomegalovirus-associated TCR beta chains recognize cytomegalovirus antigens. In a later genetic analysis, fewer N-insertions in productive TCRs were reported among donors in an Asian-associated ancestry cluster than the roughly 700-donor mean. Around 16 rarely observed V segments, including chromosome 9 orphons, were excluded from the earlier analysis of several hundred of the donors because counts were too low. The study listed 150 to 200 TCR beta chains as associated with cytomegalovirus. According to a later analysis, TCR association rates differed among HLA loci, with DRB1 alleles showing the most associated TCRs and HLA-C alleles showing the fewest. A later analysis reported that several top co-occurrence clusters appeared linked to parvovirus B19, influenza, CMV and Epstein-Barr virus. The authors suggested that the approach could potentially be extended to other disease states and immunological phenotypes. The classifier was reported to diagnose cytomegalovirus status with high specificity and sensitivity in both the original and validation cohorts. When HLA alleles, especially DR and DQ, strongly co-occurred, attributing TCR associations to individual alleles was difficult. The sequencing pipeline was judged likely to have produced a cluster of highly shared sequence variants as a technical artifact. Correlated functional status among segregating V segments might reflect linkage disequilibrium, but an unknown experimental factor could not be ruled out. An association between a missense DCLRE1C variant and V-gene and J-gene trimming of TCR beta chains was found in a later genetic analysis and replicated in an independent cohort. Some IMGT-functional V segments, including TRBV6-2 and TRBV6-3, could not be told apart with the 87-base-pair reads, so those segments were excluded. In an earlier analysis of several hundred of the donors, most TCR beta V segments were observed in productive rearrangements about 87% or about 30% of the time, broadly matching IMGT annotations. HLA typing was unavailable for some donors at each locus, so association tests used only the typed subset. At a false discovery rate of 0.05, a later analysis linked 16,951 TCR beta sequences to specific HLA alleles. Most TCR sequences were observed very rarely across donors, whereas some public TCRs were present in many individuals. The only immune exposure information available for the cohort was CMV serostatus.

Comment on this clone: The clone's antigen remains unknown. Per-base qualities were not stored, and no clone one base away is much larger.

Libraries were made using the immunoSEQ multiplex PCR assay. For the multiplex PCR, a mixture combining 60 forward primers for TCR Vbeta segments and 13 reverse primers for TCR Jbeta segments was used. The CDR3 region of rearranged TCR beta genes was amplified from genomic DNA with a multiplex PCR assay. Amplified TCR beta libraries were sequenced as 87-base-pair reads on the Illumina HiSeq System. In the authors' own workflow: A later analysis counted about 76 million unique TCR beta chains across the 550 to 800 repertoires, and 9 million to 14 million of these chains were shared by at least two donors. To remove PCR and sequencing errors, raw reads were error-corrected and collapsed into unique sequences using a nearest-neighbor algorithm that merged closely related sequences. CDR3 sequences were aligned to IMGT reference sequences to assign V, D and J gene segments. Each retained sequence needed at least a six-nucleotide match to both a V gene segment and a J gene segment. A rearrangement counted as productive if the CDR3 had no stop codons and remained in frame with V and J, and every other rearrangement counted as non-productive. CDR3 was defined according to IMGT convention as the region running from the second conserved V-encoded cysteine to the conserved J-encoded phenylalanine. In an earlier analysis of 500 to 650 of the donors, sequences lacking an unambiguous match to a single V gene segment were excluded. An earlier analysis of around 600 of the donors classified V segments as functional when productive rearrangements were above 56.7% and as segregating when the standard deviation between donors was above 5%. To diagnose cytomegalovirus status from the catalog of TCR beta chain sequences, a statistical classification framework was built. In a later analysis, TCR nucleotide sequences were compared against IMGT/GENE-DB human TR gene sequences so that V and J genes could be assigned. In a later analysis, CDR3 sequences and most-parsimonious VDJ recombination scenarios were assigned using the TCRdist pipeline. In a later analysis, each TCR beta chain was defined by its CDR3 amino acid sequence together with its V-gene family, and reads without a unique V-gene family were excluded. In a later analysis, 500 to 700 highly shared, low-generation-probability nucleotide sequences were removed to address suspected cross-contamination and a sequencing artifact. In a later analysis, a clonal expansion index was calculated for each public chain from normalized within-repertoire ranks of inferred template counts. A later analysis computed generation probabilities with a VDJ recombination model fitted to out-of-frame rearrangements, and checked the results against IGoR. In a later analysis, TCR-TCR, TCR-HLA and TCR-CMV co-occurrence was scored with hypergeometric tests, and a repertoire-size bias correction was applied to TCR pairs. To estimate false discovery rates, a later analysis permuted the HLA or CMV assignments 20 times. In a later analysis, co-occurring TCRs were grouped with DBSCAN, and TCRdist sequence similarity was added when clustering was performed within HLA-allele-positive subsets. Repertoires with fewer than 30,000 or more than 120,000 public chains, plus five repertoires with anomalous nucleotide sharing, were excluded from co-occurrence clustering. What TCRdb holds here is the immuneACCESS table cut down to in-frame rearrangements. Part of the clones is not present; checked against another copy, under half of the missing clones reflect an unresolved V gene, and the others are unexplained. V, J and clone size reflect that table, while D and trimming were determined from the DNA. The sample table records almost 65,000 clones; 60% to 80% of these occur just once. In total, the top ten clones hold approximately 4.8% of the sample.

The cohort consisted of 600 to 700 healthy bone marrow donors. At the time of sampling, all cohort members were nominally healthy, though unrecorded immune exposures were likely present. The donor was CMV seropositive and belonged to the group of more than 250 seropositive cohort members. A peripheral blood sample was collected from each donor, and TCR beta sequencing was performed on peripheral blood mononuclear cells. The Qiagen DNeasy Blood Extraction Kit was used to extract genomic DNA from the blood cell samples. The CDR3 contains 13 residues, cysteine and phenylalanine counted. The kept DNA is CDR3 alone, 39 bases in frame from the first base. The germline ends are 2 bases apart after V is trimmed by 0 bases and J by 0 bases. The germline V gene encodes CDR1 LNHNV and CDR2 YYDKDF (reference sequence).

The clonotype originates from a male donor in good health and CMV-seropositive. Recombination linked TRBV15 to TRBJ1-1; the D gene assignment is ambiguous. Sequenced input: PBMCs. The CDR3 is CATSRDVNTEAFF. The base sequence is TGTGCCACCAGCAGAGACGTGAACACTGAAGCTTTCTTT. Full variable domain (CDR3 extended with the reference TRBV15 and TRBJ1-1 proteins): DAMVIQNPRYQVTQFGKPVTLSCSQTLNHNVMYWYQQKSSQAPKLLFHYYDKDFNNEADTPDNFQSRRPNTSFCFLDIRSPGLGDTAMYLCATSRDVNTEAFFGQGTRLTVV.